These 18 T cell receptor beta chains were all obtained from the same sample, sequenced in a study of T cell responses to AZD1222 COVID-19 vaccine. Clones were sequenced by immunoSEQ multiplex PCR, and TCRdb holds only the in-frame ones, with some missing. The sample has about 130,000 clones, roughly 92% seen once; the top ten hold around 1.1%. Here the sequenced sample was peripheral blood, taken 28 days after the second AZD1222 dose. These receptors all come from an adult who received the AZD1222 COVID-19 vaccine.

V is TRBV28 and J is TRBJ2-3; TRBD2 might be the D (6 bases). Trimming pared 3 bases from V and 4 bases from J, leaving 14 bases between. The CDR3 extends over 15 amino acids. The V gene's germline CDR1 is MDHEN and CDR2 SYDVKM. The CDR3 DNA reads TGTGCCAGCAGTTTCCAACTAGCCCAATCAGATACGCAGTATTTT. Protein product: CASSFQLAQSDTQYF.

This clone was observed once. The chain couples TRBV5-6 to TRBJ2-5; no clear D gene. This CDR3 comprises 13 residues. CDR1 is SGHDT, CDR2 YYEEEE, per germline. Trimming shortened V by 0 bases and J by 5 bases, and 8 bases separated the two germline ends. The CDR3 DNA sequence: TGTGCCAGCAGCTTGGCCGGATCCGAGACCCAGTACTTC. As protein: CASSLAGSETQYF.

The chain uses TRBV11-2 and TRBJ2-1, with 15 bases lining up with TRBD2. Germline V CDR1 and CDR2: SGHAT, FQNNGV. This CDR3 spans 15 amino acids. Trimming removed 5 bases from V and 8 bases from J; junction bases left unmatched: 4. CDR3 region: CASSRTSGGAHEQFF. The CDR3 DNA follows: TGTGCCAGCAGCCGGACTAGCGGGGGGGCACATGAGCAGTTCTTC.

Written as DNA, the CDR3 is TGTGCCAGCAGTTACGGAGGAGGGGGGTCGGGGTTGACCCAGTACTTC. This gives the protein CASSYGGGGSGLTQYF. The chain carries TRBV6-2 or TRBV6-3 and TRBJ2-5; D possibly uses TRBD1 or TRBD2 (6 bases each). The CDR3 totals 16 residues. Germline loops: CDR1 MNHEY, CDR2 SVGEGT. V lost 2 bases and J 7 bases, leaving 20 bases between the germline ends.

Concerning this clone itself: This sample includes further DNA sequences coding for the same CDR3. The chain carries TRBV24-1 and TRBJ2-2; 8 nucleotides align to TRBD1. The CDR3 extends over 15 amino acids. CDR1 KGHDR and CDR2 SFDVKD come from the germline V gene. CDR3 sequence reads: CATGEGQGYTGELFF. In DNA, the CDR3 is TGTGCGACCGGTGAAGGACAGGGATACACCGGGGAGCTGTTTTTT.

This chain uses TRBV5-1 with TRBJ1-1; 8 positions match TRBD1. The CDR3 runs 13 residues. Germline CDR1 SGHRS, CDR2 YFSETQ. V dropped 2 bases and J dropped 6; count of bases not matched to a gene: 3. CDR3 sequence: CASSFRGLSEAFF. The CDR3 DNA sequence: TGCGCCAGCAGCTTCAGGGGGCTGTCTGAAGCTTTCTTT.

The chain combines TRBV6-5 with TRBJ2-7; 8 bases fit TRBD1. The CDR3 is 14 residues long. The J segment lost 6 bases and the V segment lost 3 bases, leaving 7 bases of the junction unmatched. CDR1 and CDR2 from the germline V gene are MNHEY and SVGAGI. In nucleotides, the CDR3 is TGTGCCAGCAGTTATTCCGGACAGGGTGGCGAGCAGTACTTC. Translating gives CASSYSGQGGEQYF.

This clone has a single count. This chain joins TRBV18 and TRBJ1-4; D not resolved. V lost 1 base to trimming and J lost 6 bases, with 9 bases between them. Germline V gene sequence: CDR1 KGHSH, CDR2 LQKENI. The CDR3 extends over 14 amino acids. For the CDR3, the DNA is TGTGCCAGCTCACCACGACGGGGAGATGAAAAACTGTTTTTT. This translates into CASSPRRGDEKLFF.

This sequence joins TRBV7-3 and TRBJ1-1, with D unresolved. The CDR3 is 14 residues long. Germline lookup yields CDR1 SGHTA and CDR2 FQGTGA. V was trimmed by 4 bases and J by 5 bases, leaving 14 bases between them. CDR3 bases: TGTGCCAGCAGCTCGACCCCGGTTGTAACTGAAGCTTTCTTT. Translated: CASSSTPVVTEAFF.

The chain combines TRBV9 with TRBJ2-7, with a tentative D call TRBD1 (6 bases). This CDR3 has 14 amino acids. Germline V gives CDR1 SGDLS, CDR2 YYNGEE. V lost 4 bases and J lost 7, with 18 bases in between. CDR3 amino acids: CASSPEGDEREQYF. The CDR3 DNA follows: TGTGCCAGCAGCCCCGAGGGGGATGAAAGGGAGCAGTACTTC.

The V and J genes are TRBV7-2 and TRBJ1-3, with TRBD1 as a possible D gene (5 bases). The CDR3 covers 16 residues. Trimming removed 2 bases from V and 0 bases from J, with 11 bases in between. CDR1 is SGHTA, CDR2 FQGNSA, per germline. The CDR3 loop is CASSLKGTGSGNTIYF. The DNA for the CDR3 is TGTGCCAGCAGCTTAAAGGGGACTGGCTCTGGAAACACCATATATTTT.

The chain employs TRBV29-1 and TRBJ2-3; no clear D. The CDR3 runs to 13 residues. V shed 4 bases and J shed 3 bases, with 11 bases lying between them. CDR1 SQVTM and CDR2 ANQGSEA come from the germline V gene. In DNA, the CDR3 is TGCAGCGTTGGGTCTAGTTGGACAGATACGCAGTATTTT. This gives the protein CSVGSSWTDTQYF.

This sequence joins TRBV6-6 and TRBJ2-7, with a weak D call TRBD2 (6 bases). The V and J ends lost 6 bases and 2 bases respectively, with 17 bases between them. Germline CDR1 is MNHNY and CDR2 is SVGAGI (reference sequence). This CDR3 region has 15 residues. Written as DNA, the CDR3 is TGTGCCAGCAGCCCCCGTGGAGGGTCGCCCTACGAGCAGTACTTC. Translating gives CASSPRGGSPYEQYF.

The V call is TRBV18, the J call TRBJ2-5; no clear D gene. Germline-derived CDR1 and CDR2 are KGHSH and LQKENI. Deletions cut 1 base from V and 1 base from J, with 4 bases between. CDR3 size: 13 residues. The CDR3 nucleotides read TGTGCCAGCTCACCACAGGCCCAAGAGACCCAGTACTTC. Translated, it gives CASSPQAQETQYF.

This clone was seen a few times. The chain couples TRBV7-2 to TRBJ2-1; TRBD1 agrees at 8 bases. The CDR3 is made up of 13 amino acids. V dropped 4 bases and J dropped 6; count of bases not matched to a gene: 2. CDR1 is SGHTA and CDR2 is FQGNSA in the germline V gene. The CDR3 DNA reads as TGTGCCAGCAGCTCAACAGGGGGCAATGAGCAGTTCTTC. Amino acids: CASSSTGGNEQFF. Combining the CDR3 with reference TRBV7-2 and TRBJ2-1 gives the whole variable domain GAGVSQSPSNKVTEKGKDVELRCDPISGHTALYWYRQSLGQGLEFLIYFQGNSAPDKSGLPSDRFSAERTGGSVSTLTIQRTQQEDSAVYLCASSSTGGNEQFFGPGTRLTVL.

This rearrangement joins TRBV24-1 to TRBJ2-1, with D perhaps matching TRBD2 (6 bases). This CDR3 has 15 amino acids. Germline values: CDR1 KGHDR, CDR2 SFDVKD. Trimming took 5 bases from V and 6 from J, leaving 16 bases between them. As DNA, the CDR3 is TGTGCCACCAGTGTTGCGGGAACTAAGGGCAATGAGCAGTTCTTC. It is translated as CATSVAGTKGNEQFF.

This rearrangement joins TRBV7-2 to TRBJ1-2; 7 bases fit TRBD1. CDR3 length: 15 residues. V gave up 2 bases and J gave up 8 bases; unmatched junction bases: 11. Germline V lookup: CDR1 SGHTA, CDR2 FQGNSA. The CDR3 nucleotides are TGTGCCAGCAGCTTACGGACAGGTGGCGAAAACGGCTACACCTTC. Translated, it gives CASSLRTGGENGYTF.

This sequence joins TRBV6-2 or TRBV6-3 and TRBJ1-2; D call uncertain. The V end was cut by 0 bases, the J end by 6 bases, with 20 bases between. Germline V lookup: CDR1 MNHEY, CDR2 SVGEGT. The CDR3 sequence is 17 residues long. The chain's CDR3 is CASSYSATAPLTNGYTF. CDR3 coding DNA: TGTGCCAGCAGTTACTCCGCGACGGCCCCCCTAACGAATGGCTACACCTTC.